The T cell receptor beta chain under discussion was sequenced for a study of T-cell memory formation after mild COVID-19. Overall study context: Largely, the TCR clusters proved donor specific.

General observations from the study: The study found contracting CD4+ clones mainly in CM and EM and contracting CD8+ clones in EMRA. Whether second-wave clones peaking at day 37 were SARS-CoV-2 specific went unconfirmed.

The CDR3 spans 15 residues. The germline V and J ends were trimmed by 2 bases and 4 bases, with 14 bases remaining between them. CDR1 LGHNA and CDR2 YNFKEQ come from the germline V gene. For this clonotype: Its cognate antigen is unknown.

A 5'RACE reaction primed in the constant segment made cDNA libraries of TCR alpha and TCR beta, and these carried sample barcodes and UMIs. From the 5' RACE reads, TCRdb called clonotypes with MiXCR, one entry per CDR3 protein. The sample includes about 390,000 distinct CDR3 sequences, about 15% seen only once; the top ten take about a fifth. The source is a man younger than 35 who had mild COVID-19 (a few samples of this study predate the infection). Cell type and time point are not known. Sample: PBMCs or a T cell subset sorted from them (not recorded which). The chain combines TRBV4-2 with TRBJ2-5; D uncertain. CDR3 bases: TGTGCCAGCAGCCAAAAGTCGGACCAAGGAGAGACCCAGTACTTC. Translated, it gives CASSQKSDQGETQYF.